This T cell receptor beta chain was obtained from a study of T cell changes during pregnancy in multiple sclerosis. The repertoire was sequenced with immunoSEQ multiplex PCR; TCRdb's copy has only in-frame clones and lacks some. The table lists under 55,000 clones, roughly 92% of them singletons, with 0.35% to 0.45% in the top ten. This CDR3 is built from 13 residues. Germline V gene sequence: CDR1 LNHDA, CDR2 SQIVND (reference sequence). With 8 bases removed from V and 2 bases from J, the gap between germline ends came to 11 bases. Sequenced here: CD4+ T cells from peripheral blood mononuclear cells, sampled before pregnancy. The chain employs TRBV19 and TRBJ2-3; D not certain. This sequence was found in a female donor with multiple sclerosis, enrolled in a pregnancy study. CDR3 protein: CASSRLITDTQYF. DNA of the CDR3: TGTGCCAGTTCCAGGCTAATCACAGATACGCAGTATTTT. Looking up the rest from reference TRBV19 and TRBJ2-3 gives the full variable domain: DGGITQSPKYLFRKEGQNVTLSCEQNLNHDAMYWYRQDPGQGLRLIYYSQIVNDFQKGDIAEGYSVSREKKESFPLTVTSAQKNPTAFYLCASSRLITDTQYFGPGTRLTVL.